This TCR beta chain is drawn from a study of OX40 agonist ivuxolimab in advanced cancers. The wider study: Males comprised around four fifths of the group, whose mean age was approximately 60 years (range 23 to 79). General observations from the study: Low normalized T-cell clonal expansion was also seen in some nonresponders.

The assay was immunoSEQ multiplex PCR, and TCRdb's table has in-frame clones only and misses some. Among tens of thousands of clones listed, about 83% were seen once. There are 16 residues in the CDR3. Germline lookup yields CDR1 SGHVS and CDR2 FNYEAQ. The V segment lost 5 bases and the J segment 1 base; nucleotides outside the gene matches: 8. This clone has a single count. The antigen remains undetermined. Baseline was the first blood sampling point, followed by cycle 4 day 1 and cycle 7 day 1. The origin of this receptor is an adult with an advanced solid tumor such as melanoma, head and neck, liver or kidney cancer. This chain links TRBV7-6 with TRBJ1-3, with 7 bases aligning to TRBD1. Material: CD4+ or CD8+ T cells sorted from blood, obtained in a trial of the OX40 agonist ivuxolimab. As DNA, the CDR3 is TGTGCCAGCAGCCCACCGACAGGGTCTTCTGGAAACACCATATATTTT. Protein: CASSPPTGSSGNTIYF.